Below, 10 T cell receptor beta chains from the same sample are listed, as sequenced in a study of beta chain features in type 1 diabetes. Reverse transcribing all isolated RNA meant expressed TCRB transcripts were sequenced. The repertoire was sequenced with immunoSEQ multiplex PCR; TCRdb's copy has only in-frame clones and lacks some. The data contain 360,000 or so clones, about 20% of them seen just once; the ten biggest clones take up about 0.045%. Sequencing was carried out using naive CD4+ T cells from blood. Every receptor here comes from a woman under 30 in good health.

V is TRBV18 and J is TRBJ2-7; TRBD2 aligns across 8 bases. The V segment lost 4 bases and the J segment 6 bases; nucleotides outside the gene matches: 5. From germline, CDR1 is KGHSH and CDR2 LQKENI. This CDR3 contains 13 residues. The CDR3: CASSLGSGSEQYF. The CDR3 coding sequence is TGTGCCAGCTCACTGGGGAGCGGGAGCGAGCAGTACTTC.

The CDR3 reads CASRVAGNYEQYF. As DNA, the CDR3 is TGCGCCAGCCGGGTGGCAGGGAACTACGAGCAGTACTTC. V and J are TRBV5-1 and TRBJ2-7; D perhaps matches TRBD1 (5 bases). Germline assignment: CDR1 SGHRS and CDR2 YFSETQ. CDR3 size: 13 residues. Between the trimmed V and J ends, which lost 7 bases and 3 bases, there was a span of 14 bases.

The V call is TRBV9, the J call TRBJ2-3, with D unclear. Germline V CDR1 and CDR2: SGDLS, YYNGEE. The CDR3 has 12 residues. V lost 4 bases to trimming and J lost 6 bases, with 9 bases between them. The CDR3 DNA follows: TGTGCCAGCAGCTCGACGAGGGATACGCAGTATTTT. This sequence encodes CASSSTRDTQYF.

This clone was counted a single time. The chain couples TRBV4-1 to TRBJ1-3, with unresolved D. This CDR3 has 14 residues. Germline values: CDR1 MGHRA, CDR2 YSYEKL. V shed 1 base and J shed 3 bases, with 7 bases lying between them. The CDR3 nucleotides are TGCGCCAGCAGCCAAGGTCCAGTTGGAAACACCATATATTTT. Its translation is CASSQGPVGNTIYF.

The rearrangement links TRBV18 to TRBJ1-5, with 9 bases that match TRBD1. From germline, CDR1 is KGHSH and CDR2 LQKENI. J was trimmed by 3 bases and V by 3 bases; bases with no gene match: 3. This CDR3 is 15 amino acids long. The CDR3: CASSPNRGPNQPQHF. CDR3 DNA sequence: TGTGCCAGCTCACCGAACAGGGGGCCCAATCAGCCCCAGCATTTT.

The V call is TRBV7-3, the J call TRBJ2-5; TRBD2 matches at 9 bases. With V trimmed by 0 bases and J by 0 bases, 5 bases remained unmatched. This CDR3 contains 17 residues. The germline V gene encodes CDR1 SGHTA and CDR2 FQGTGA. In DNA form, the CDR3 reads TGTGCCAGCAGCTTAACGGGTGGCGGGGGGGACCAAGAGACCCAGTACTTC. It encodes CASSLTGGGGDQETQYF.

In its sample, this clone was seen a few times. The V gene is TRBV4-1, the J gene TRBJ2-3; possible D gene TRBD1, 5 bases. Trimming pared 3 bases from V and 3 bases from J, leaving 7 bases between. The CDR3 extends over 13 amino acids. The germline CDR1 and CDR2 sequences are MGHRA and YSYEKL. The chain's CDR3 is CASSQYRTDTQYF. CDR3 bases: TGCGCCAGCAGCCAGTACAGGACAGATACGCAGTATTTT.

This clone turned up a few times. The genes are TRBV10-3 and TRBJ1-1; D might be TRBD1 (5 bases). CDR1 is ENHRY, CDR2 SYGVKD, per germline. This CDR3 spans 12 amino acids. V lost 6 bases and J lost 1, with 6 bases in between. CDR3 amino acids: CAIRTGNTEAFF. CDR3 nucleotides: TGTGCCATCAGAACAGGGAACACTGAAGCTTTCTTT.

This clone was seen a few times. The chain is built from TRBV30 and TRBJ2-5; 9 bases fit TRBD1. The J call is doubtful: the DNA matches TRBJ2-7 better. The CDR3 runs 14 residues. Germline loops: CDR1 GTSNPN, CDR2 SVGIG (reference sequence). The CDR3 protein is CAWSTGTGNYEQYF. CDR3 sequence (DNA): TGTGCCTGGAGTACCGGGACAGGGAACTACGAGCAGTACTTC.

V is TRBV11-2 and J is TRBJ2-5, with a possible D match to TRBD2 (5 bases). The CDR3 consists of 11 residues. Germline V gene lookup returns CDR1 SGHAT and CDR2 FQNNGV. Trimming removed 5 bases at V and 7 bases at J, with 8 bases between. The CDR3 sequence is CASSSRGTQYF. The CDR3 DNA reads TGTGCCAGCAGCAGCCGGGGGACCCAGTACTTC.